The present TCR beta chain was sequenced within a study of regulatory T cells in long-lasting Graves disease. Study at large: Freshly diagnosed Graves' patients had used antithyroid drugs for under 3 months.

Construction of TCR beta libraries relied on iRepertoire HTBI primers and on Arm-PCR targeting CDR3 regions. TCRdb re-derived calls from the multiplex PCR reads in MiXCR, one entry per CDR3 protein. The table lists about 540,000 distinct CDR3 sequences, around an eighth of them singletons, with 10% in the top ten. As for time point: newly diagnosed GD, antithyroid drugs for less than 3 months. PBMC-extracted RNA yielded the TCR library. The same sample was also used in a study of T cells in Graves' hyperthyroidism and ophthalmopathy. According to that study: Those with hyperthyroidism were 18 to 65 years old, newly diagnosed, and ill for under 2 months.

Source: peripheral blood mononuclear cells (PBMCs), taken at new diagnosis, from a patient treated with antithyroid drugs. The sequence came from a man aged 25-40 years with Graves disease.

The CDR3 spells CASSLRGRRERADTQYF. CDR3 coding DNA: TGTGCCAGCAGTTTACGCGGCAGGCGGGAGCGGGCAGATACGCAGTATTTT. The J gene is TRBJ2-3, the V gene TRBV27; 7 nucleotides match TRBD2. The CDR3 length is 17 residues. Germline CDR1 and CDR2: MNHEY and SMNVEV (reference sequence). V lost 2 bases to trimming and J lost 4 bases; unmatched junction nucleotides: 12.